This TCR beta chain was captured in a study of cytomegalovirus exposure and HLA in healthy donors. Whole-study findings and limits: Analysis performed later found more than 15,000 TCR beta sequences associated with HLA alleles at 0.05 false discovery rate. The classifier, whose performance was assessed in both the original and validation cohorts, reportedly diagnosed cytomegalovirus status with high specificity and sensitivity.

Remarks on this clone: The antigen remains unidentified.

The length of the CDR3 is 18 residues. Germline V gene lookup returns CDR1 MNHEY and CDR2 SMNVEV (reference sequence). The J segment lost 0 bases and the V segment lost 2 bases, leaving 12 bases of the junction unmatched. The primer mix had 60 Vbeta and 13 Jbeta primers. Repertoires were generated with immunoSEQ multiplex PCR, while TCRdb's copy carries only in-frame clones and drops some. This table has under 90,000 clones, 85% to 90% appearing once. Sequencing was performed on PBMCs. V is TRBV27 and J is TRBJ2-7; 8 bases agree with TRBD2. The clonotype was recovered from a man in his late teens or twenties in good health and CMV-seronegative. The CDR3 spells CASSLEFGWRGVSYEQYF. The CDR3 DNA sequence: TGTGCCAGCAGTTTAGAGTTTGGTTGGCGGGGGGTCTCCTACGAGCAGTACTTC.